The 5 T cell receptor beta chains in this list originate from one sample, sequenced in a study of patients and donors after allogeneic stem cell transplantation (TCRdb year 2020). Library construction relied on RT-PCR. The sequencer listed for this sample is NextSeq 550. TCRdb applied fastp at Q25 and MiXCR to the public reads, then kept only in-frame beta chains. Rows with a matching CDR3 protein are joined into one entry that keeps the most common DNA and genes. This sample gives about 160,000 distinct CDR3 sequences in total; about a third of them show up just once. The leading ten clones occupy 50% of the sample. The sequenced material came from blood, either unsorted or a sorted T cell fraction (not recorded which). These receptors were obtained from a human donor who was either an allogeneic HSCT recipient or a stem cell or donor lymphocyte infusion donor (not recorded which). It is not recorded whose cells these are; they may come from a transplant donor.

The chain joins TRBV4-3 to TRBJ1-2; D is ambiguous. The germline V gene has CDR1 LGHNA and CDR2 YSLEER. The CDR3 runs to 14 residues. With 1 base removed from V and 4 bases from J, the gap between germline ends came to 10 bases. The CDR3 region has the DNA TGCGCCAGCAGCCAAGGTATAGCGTCCTATGGCTACACCTTC. Translated, it gives CASSQGIASYGYTF.

This chain joins TRBV24-1 and TRBJ2-1; 10 bases are shared with TRBD1. The CDR3 is 14 amino acids. Trimming cost V 6 bases and J 8 bases; bases outside gene matches: 6. Germline V gene sequence: CDR1 KGHDR, CDR2 SFDVKD. The CDR3 DNA reads as TGTGCCACCAGTTCCCTGACAGGGGGCGATGAGCAGTTCTTC. It is translated as CATSSLTGGDEQFF.

This clonotype has a handful of counts. This chain connects TRBV12-3 or TRBV12-4 to TRBJ1-2, with D possibly being TRBD1 (5 bases). The V and J ends lost 3 bases and 7 bases respectively, with 15 bases between them. CDR3 length equals 14 residues. CDR3 sequence: CASSFSSGTSGYTF. In nucleotides, the CDR3 is TGTGCCAGCAGTTTTTCCTCAGGGACCTCTGGCTACACCTTC.

This chain's CDR3 is CASSCLRESCEQYV. CDR3 DNA: TGTGCCAGCAGTTGCCTCAGGGAATCCTGCGAGCAGTACGTC. This rearrangement joins TRBV6-5 to TRBJ2-7, with D possibly TRBD1 on 5 matching bases. The germline gives CDR1 MNHEY, CDR2 SVGAGI. The CDR3 is 14 amino acids.

On this clonotype: A much larger clone lies one base from this, so it may be a read error. The CDR3 loop is CASSVNPAGNEKLFF. CDR3 bases: TGTGCCAGCAGTGTGAACCCAGCGGGTAATGAAAAACTGTTTTTT. The V and J genes are TRBV12-3 or TRBV12-4 and TRBJ1-4; D unclear. This CDR3 is 15 amino acids long. The V end was cut by 5 bases, the J end by 4 bases, with 14 bases between.